This T cell receptor beta chain was identified in a study of Graves' ophthalmopathy and Graves' hyperthyroidism. Study-wide findings and caveats: Detection in blood was also observed for most expanded thyroid clonotypes above 0.001 frequency. Sensitivity of roughly 88% and specificity of roughly 80% were achieved when a 13-signature model separated ophthalmopathy from stable hyperthyroidism.

Hyperthyroidism in these 18- to 65-year-old patients was newly diagnosed, lasting under 2 months. None of the included patients had other autoimmune diseases, uncontrolled infections, pregnancy or lactation, as these led to exclusion. TCR beta CDR3 amplification used RNA transcripts. The library came from an HTBI-primed first-round RT-PCR and a second-round multiplex PCR. One entry per CDR3 protein, called by TCRdb with MiXCR from the multiplex PCR reads. The sample consists of approximately 1.2 million distinct CDR3 sequences, about 40% of them appearing once. This clonotype came up many times. Its antigen remains unidentified. Germline lookup yields CDR1 SEHNR and CDR2 FQNEAQ (reference sequence). The CDR3 is made up of 11 amino acids. V was cut by 5 bases and J by 11 bases, with 12 bases left in between.

The source of this sequence is an adult man with Graves' hyperthyroidism. The V call is TRBV7-9, the J call TRBJ1-1; TRBD1 might be the D (5 bases). Material for sequencing was peripheral blood or thyroid tissue (not recorded which). CDR3 sequence (DNA): TGTGCCAGCAGCCACGGGGGGGATGCTTTCTTT. It encodes CASSHGGDAFF. Using reference TRBV7-9 and TRBJ1-1 for the parts outside the CDR3, the full variable domain is DTGVSQNPRHKITKRGQNVTFRCDPISEHNRLYWYRQTLGQGPEFLTYFQNEAQLEKSRLLSDRFSAERPKGSFSTLEIQRTEQGDSAMYLCASSHGGDAFFGQGTRLTVV.